Sequencing of this T cell receptor beta chain was carried out in a study (dated by TCRdb to between 2014 and 2017). For context, the study as a whole: The study set out to test whether tumor-infiltrating Tregs in breast cancer get recruited from blood Tregs or are instead converted in situ from other CD4+ T cell subsets. What the study reported, not specific to this receptor: Tumor memory CD4+ T cell TCR gene usage was found to cluster with blood and lymph node memory CD4+ cells and with lymph node naive CD4+ cells. The larger-cohort validation was restricted to a single TCR beta V-J rearrangement rather than whole repertoires. The greatest overlap of tumor-infiltrating Treg TCR alpha and beta sequences was with tumor naive CD4+ T cells, followed next by blood naive CD4+ T cells.

Measured from the cysteine to the phenylalanine, the CDR3 is 14 residues long. Only the CDR3 DNA is retained, 42 bases long and in frame from the first base. For CDR1 and CDR2, the germline V gene lists ENHRY and SYGVKD. Deletion took 4 bases off V and 4 bases off J, with a span of 11 bases between the germline ends. This clonotype occurred a few times. The antigen this receptor binds is unknown. Qualities for individual bases were not recorded, and no much larger clone is one base off. Memory CD4+ T cells were isolated as CD4+CD45RO+CD25- cells. Tregs, naive and memory CD4+ T cells from tumor, blood and ipsilateral draining lymph nodes of a handful of breast cancer patients underwent full-length TCR alpha and beta sequencing. Tumor tissue and lymph nodes obtained from ipsilateral axillary dissection were perfused with PBS, minced and then digested with collagenase I and hyaluronidase. A purity exceeding 90% was confirmed by FACS for the sorted cell populations.

Amplification of full-length TCR variable regions was done by 5' RACE PCR using constant-region reverse primers, and this step was followed by semi-nested PCR with Nested Universal Primer A. Using the ReliaPrep RNA Cell Miniprep System, total RNA was extracted, and the SMARTer RACE 5'/3' Kit was then used to reverse transcribe the RNA into 5'RACE-ready cDNA. Multiplex adaptors were used to barcode the full-length TCR alpha and beta libraries, which were then sequenced on an Illumina MiSeq. Per the authors' processing: For each of nine subset-tissue groups, sequencing data from the five patients were pooled, and the groups were compared by unsupervised clustering of TCR gene usage. Repertoire similarity was calculated with the Morisita-Horn index, weighting shared sequences by their contribution to each repertoire. The public reads were run again by TCRdb, first through fastp at Q25 and then through MiXCR, and only productive beta chains were kept. Each record represents a unique CDR3 protein, reported with the most common genes and DNA among its rows. The V and J calls and clone size are TCRdb's, not the authors'. The sample table records around 57,000 distinct CDR3 sequences; roughly 28% of these occur just once. The ten most abundant clones make up 3.2% of the sample.

Here the chain combines TRBV10-3 and TRBJ2-1, and perhaps TRBD2 as D gene, on 6 matching bases. The sequenced material came from tumor-infiltrating memory CD4+ T cells sorted from the breast tumor. The sample's cell subset or site label is to be understood as: memory CD4+ T cells, CD4+CD45RO+CD25-. The TCR originated in a female donor with breast cancer. The sequenced DNA: TGTGCCATCAGTGGAAGGGCGGGGTACAATGAGCAGTTCTTC. The translation is CAISGRAGYNEQFF.